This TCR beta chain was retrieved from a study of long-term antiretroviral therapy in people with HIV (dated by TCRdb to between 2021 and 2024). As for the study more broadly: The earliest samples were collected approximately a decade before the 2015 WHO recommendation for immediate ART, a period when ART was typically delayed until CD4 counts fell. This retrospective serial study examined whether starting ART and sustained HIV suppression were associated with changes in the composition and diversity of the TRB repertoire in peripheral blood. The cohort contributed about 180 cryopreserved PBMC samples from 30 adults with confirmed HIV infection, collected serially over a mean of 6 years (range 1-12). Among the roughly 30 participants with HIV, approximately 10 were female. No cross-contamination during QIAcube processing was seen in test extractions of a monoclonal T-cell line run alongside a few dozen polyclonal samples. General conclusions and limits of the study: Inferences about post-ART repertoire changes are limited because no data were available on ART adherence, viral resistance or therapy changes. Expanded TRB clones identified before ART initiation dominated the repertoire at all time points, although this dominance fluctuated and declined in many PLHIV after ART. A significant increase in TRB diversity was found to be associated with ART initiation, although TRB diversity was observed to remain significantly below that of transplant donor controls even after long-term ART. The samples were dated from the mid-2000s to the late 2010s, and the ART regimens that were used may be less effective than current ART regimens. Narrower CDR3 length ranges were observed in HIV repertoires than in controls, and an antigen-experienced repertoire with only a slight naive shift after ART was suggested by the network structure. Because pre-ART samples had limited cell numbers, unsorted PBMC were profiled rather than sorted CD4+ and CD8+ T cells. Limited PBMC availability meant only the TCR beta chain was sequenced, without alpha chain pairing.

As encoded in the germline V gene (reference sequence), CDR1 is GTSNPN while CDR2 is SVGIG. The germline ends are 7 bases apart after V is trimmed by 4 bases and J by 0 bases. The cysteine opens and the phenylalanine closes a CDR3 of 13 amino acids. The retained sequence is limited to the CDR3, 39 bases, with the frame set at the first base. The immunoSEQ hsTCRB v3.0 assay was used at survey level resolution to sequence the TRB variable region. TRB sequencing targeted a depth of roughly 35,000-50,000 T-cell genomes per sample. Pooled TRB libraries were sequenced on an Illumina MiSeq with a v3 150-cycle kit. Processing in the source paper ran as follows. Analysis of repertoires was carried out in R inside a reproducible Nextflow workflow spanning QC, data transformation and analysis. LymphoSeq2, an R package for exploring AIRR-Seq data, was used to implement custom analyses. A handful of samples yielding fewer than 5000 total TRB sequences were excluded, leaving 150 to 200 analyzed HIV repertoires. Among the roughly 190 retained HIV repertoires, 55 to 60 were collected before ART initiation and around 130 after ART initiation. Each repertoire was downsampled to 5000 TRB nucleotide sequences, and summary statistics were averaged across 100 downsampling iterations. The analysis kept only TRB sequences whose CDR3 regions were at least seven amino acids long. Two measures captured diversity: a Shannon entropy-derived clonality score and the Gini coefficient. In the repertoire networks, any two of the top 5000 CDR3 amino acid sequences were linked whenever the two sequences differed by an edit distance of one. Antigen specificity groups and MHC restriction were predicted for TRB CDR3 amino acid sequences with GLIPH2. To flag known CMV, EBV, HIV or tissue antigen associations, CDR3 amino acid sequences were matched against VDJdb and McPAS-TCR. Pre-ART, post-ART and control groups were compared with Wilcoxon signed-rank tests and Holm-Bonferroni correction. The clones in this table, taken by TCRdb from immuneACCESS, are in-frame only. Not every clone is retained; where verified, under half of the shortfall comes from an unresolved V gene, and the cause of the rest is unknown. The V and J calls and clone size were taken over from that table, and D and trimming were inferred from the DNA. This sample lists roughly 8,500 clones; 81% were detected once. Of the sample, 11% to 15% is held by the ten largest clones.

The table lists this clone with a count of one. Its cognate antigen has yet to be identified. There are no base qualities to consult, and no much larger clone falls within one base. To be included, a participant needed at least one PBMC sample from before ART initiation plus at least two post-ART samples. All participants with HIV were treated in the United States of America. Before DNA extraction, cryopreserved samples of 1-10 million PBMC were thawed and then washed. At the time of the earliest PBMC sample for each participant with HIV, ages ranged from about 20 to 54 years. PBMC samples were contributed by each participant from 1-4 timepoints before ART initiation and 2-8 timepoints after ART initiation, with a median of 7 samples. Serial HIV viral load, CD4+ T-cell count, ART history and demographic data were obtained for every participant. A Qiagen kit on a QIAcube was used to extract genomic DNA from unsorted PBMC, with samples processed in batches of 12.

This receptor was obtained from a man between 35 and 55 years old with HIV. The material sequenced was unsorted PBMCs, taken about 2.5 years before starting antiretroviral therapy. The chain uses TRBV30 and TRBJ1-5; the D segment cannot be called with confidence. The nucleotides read TGTGCCTGGAAAAAGGGTAGCAATCAGCCCCAGCATTTT. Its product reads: CAWKKGSNQPQHF.